This section outlines one TCR beta chain sequence together with its context. These data come from a study of spatial heterogeneity in lung cancer. This CDR3 spans 16 amino acids. Trimming removed 4 bases from V and 2 bases from J, with 19 bases in between. Germline CDR1 SGDLS, CDR2 YYNGEE. A single record per CDR3 protein comes from TCRdb applying MiXCR to the 5' RACE reads. The sample records 1,100 or so distinct CDR3 sequences, less than 30% being singletons. The time point here: sample taken at primary tumor resection. The rearrangement uses TRBV9 and TRBJ2-7; D is unresolved. The clonotype originates from a female donor with early-stage non-small cell lung cancer. The material sequenced was normal lung tissue next to the tumor, taken at surgery. The CDR3 region has the DNA TGTGCCAGCAGCATATCCCCTAAGCTCCTGACCTACGAGCAGTACTTC. Its protein product is CASSISPKLLTYEQYF.